This T cell receptor beta chain was sequenced for a study of identifying expanded T cells in peripheral blood (dated by TCRdb to the late 2010s). General notes on the study: Separate aliquots of the same genomic DNA pool were sequenced to produce technical replicates, and four replicates were compared in pairs. Findings and caveats that apply to the study as a whole: About 1.1 differentially abundant clones were flagged by the binomial model between technical replicates, whereas about 15 and 18 were flagged over about two weeks and four weeks, respectively. Across all healthy-donor time intervals, the beta-binomial model significantly lowered both the number of clones called differentially abundant and the false-positive rate. In all healthy donors, the variance in clone template counts between samples taken about 14 days apart rose significantly as total template count increased. The authors expected biological variance in healthy repertoires might increase further over much longer intervals such as months to years.

During the collection period, no immune events, such as infections, were documented for the healthy donors. To calibrate time-dependent variance in a beta-binomial model of T-cell clone differential abundance, blood repertoires from healthy donors were used as a training cohort. The training cohort included 10 or so healthy donors, of whom 3 were female and 7 were male. Donor ages ranged from 29 to 64 years, with an average of 43 years. Obtained from a commercial supplier, whole blood was collected from each healthy donor at three time points set around two weeks apart. Genomic DNA was extracted from unsorted whole blood for immunosequencing. As regards this clone: What this receptor recognizes is not known. Per-base quality was not reported, and no clone a single base away is much larger than it.

The immunoSEQ Assay, which relies on bias-controlled multiplex PCR amplification of genomic DNA, was used to profile TCRbeta CDR3 regions. Per the authors' processing: The absolute abundance of each unique TCRbeta CDR3 region was quantified after sequences were collapsed and filtered. Two models were used to test differential abundance: a binomial model (Fisher-equivalent) and a beta-binomial model that adds time-dependent variance fitted from healthy donors. Clones with fewer than 5 combined templates were removed, and a clone was called differentially abundant if the clone's Benjamini-Hochberg FDR was below 0.01. In the beta-binomial model, variance was expressed as a function of the total template count across the two samples, in the form v = (b*log(k)+a)^2. Here the immuneACCESS table is served through TCRdb, limited to in-frame sequences with V and J called. Missing clones are a known gap in these copies; in checked studies unresolved V genes cover under half, and the rest lacks a known reason. The V and J calls and clone size come from that table; D and trimming were worked out from the DNA. This sample comprises 95,000 to 100,000 clones, around 88% of them detected only once. The ten largest clones capture roughly 17% of the sample.

The V and J ends are trimmed by 2 bases and 1 base, leaving 12 bases between them. Spanning cysteine to phenylalanine, the CDR3 consists of 15 amino acids. The kept DNA is CDR3 alone, 45 bases in frame from the first base. Per the germline V gene, SGDLS is the CDR1 and YYNGEE is the CDR2. This TCR was recovered from a person between 18 and 75 years old in good health. What was sequenced was blood. The chain uses TRBV9 and TRBJ1-2; no D gene call is confident. For the CDR3, the sequence is CASSVAGALNYGYTF. In nucleotide form, the sequence is TGTGCCAGCAGCGTGGCGGGTGCCCTTAACTATGGCTACACCTTC.